Listed below are T cell receptor beta chains from one sample, sequenced in a study of T cell responses to AZD1222 COVID-19 vaccine. TCRdb's table, derived via immunoSEQ multiplex PCR, lists solely in-frame clones and lacks some. Among about 160,000 clones listed, roughly nine tenths were seen once. Here the sequenced sample was peripheral blood, taken on day 0 of MenACWY control vaccination. The receptor set was obtained from an adult in good health. CDR3s include the opening cysteine and the closing phenylalanine or tryptophan. Fields, in order: CDR3 protein, CDR3 DNA, clone size, D gene, J gene, V gene. D genes are given only for firm matches. The size entry is marked missing in some rows and otherwise reads once, few, many or a size class.

CASSSDRGQPQHF TGTGCCAGCAGCTCGGACAGGGGGCAGCCCCAGCATTTT - TRBD1 TRBJ1-5 TRBV12-3/TRBV12-4
CASSQQLGSNGYTF TGCGCCAGCAGCCAACAGTTGGGTTCCAATGGCTACACCTTC - - TRBJ1-2 TRBV4-1
CASMLASGELFF TGTGCCAGCATGCTTGCTTCCGGGGAGCTGTTTTTT once - TRBJ2-2 TRBV7-6
CSVPGQGQTGELFF TGCAGCGTGCCGGGACAGGGCCAAACCGGGGAGCTGTTTTTT once TRBD1 TRBJ2-2 TRBV29-1
CASSRRDREAEKLFF TGTGCCAGCAGCCGCAGGGACAGGGAGGCCGAAAAACTGTTTTTT - TRBD1 TRBJ1-4 TRBV11-3
CATSARQGYSPLHF TGTGCCACCAGCGCCCGACAGGGATATTCACCCCTCCACTTT - TRBD1 TRBJ1-6 TRBV15
CASKVGGTGDNSPLHF TGTGCCAGCAAAGTCGGTGGGACAGGGGATAATTCACCCCTCCACTTT - TRBD1 TRBJ1-6 TRBV28
CASSLSGSAEAFF TGTGCCAGCAGTTTATCGGGTAGTGCCGAAGCTTTCTTT once - TRBJ1-1 TRBV12-3/TRBV12-4
CASSEPREYEAFF TGTGCCAGCAGTGAACCTCGGGAGTATGAAGCTTTCTTT - - TRBJ1-1 TRBV6-1
CSVGRDEQYF TGCAGCGTTGGCAGGGACGAGCAGTACTTC - - TRBJ2-7 TRBV29-1
CASSYRAGKSETQYF TGTGCCAGCAGTTACAGGGCGGGGAAGTCAGAGACCCAGTACTTC - - TRBJ2-5 TRBV6-5
CAISEPDRTGGDEKLFF TGTGCCATCAGTGAACCTGACCGGACAGGGGGAGACGAAAAACTGTTTTTT - TRBD1 TRBJ1-4 TRBV10-3
CASSMTSGSLNEQFF TGTGCCAGTAGTATGACTAGCGGGAGTCTGAATGAGCAGTTCTTC - TRBD2 TRBJ2-1 TRBV19
CATSREGRGYQPQHF TGTGCCACCAGCAGAGAGGGTAGAGGGTATCAGCCCCAGCATTTT - - TRBJ1-5 TRBV15
CASSQSTGTEQYF TGTGCCAGCAGCCAATCTACGGGGACCGAGCAGTACTTC - - TRBJ2-7 TRBV16
CATSPPTGTDRGKLFF TGTGCCACCAGTCCGCCTACCGGGACAGATAGGGGAAAACTGTTTTTT - TRBD1 TRBJ1-4 TRBV15
CASSPAGAADYEQYF TGTGCCAGCAGCCCAGCAGGGGCAGCTGACTACGAGCAGTACTTC - - TRBJ2-7 TRBV9
CASSVSPQGQGNEQFF TGTGCCAGCAGCGTTTCCCCACAGGGACAGGGCAATGAGCAGTTCTTC - TRBD1 TRBJ2-1 TRBV9
CASSPQQGIHGYTF TGTGCCAGCAGCCCCCAACAGGGGATCCATGGCTACACCTTC once TRBD1 TRBJ1-2 TRBV6-5
CAGRGWGVEQYF TGTGCCGGAAGAGGTTGGGGTGTCGAGCAGTACTTC - - TRBJ2-7 TRBV2
CASSPDRFGTEAFF TGTGCCAGCAGTCCCGACAGGTTTGGCACTGAAGCTTTCTTT - - TRBJ1-1 TRBV11-2
CASSEEVWSKNIQYF TGCGCCAGCAGCGAGGAGGTCTGGTCCAAAAACATTCAGTACTTC - - TRBJ2-4 TRBV5-1
CASSWRQGEGNTF TGTGCCAGCAGCTGGCGGCAGGGGGAGGGAAACACCTTC few TRBD1 TRBJ1-2 TRBV7-2
CASAGGTPTNEKLFF TGTGCCAGCGCTGGGGGGACACCAACTAATGAAAAACTGTTTTTT - - TRBJ1-4 TRBV28
CASSPPAGRTDTQYF TGTGCCAGCAGCCCGCCGGCGGGCCGCACAGATACGCAGTATTTT - - TRBJ2-3 TRBV7-8
CASSLQQTQYNSPLHF TGTGCCAGCAGCCTTCAGCAGACACAATATAATTCACCCCTCCACTTT - - TRBJ1-6 TRBV4-2
CASSPSGGKEPQHF TGTGCCAGCTCACCATCAGGGGGGAAGGAGCCCCAGCATTTT - TRBD1 TRBJ1-5 TRBV18
CASSRTEGKLFF TGTGCCAGCAGCCGGACAGAGGGAAAACTGTTTTTT - - TRBJ1-4 TRBV7-9
CASSPGLAGFSYNEQFF TGTGCCAGCAGCCCCGGACTAGCGGGATTCTCCTACAATGAGCAGTTCTTC - TRBD2 TRBJ2-1 TRBV7-8